This T cell receptor (beta chain) originates from a study of blood T cells in healthy people across ages. CDR1 and CDR2 (germline): MGHDK, SYGVNS. The germline V and J ends were trimmed by 7 bases and 4 bases, with 16 bases remaining between them. The CDR3 has 14 amino acids. This clonotype has a handful of counts. Then a second PCR, running roughly 6 to 12 cycles, was carried out with a sample-barcoded 5' primer and a J-beta primer mix. The template-switch adaptor was a 5' adaptor with 12 random nucleotides. It tagged each cDNA molecule. MiXCR, applied by TCRdb to the 5' RACE reads, yields one record per CDR3 protein. The table lists roughly 2 million distinct CDR3 sequences, roughly 52% of them singletons, with 2% to 2.5% in the top ten.

The sequenced sample consisted of blood. This receptor was obtained from a middle-aged woman in good health. The chain combines TRBV25-1 with TRBJ1-2, with D possibly being TRBD1 (5 bases). The CDR3 region is CASNRDRPVYGYTF. CDR3 DNA sequence: TGTGCCAGCAACCGGGACCGGCCCGTCTATGGCTACACCTTC.